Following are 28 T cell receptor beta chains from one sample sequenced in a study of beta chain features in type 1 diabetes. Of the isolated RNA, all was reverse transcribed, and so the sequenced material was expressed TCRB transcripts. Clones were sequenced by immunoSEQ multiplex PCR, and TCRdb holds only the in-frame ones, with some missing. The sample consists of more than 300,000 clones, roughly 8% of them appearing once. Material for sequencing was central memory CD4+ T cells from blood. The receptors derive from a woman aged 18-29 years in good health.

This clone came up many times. CDR3 loop: CASSLEGALPQHF. The CDR3 DNA sequence: TGTGCCAGCAGTTTGGAGGGGGCTTTGCCCCAGCATTTT. This rearrangement joins TRBV28 to TRBJ1-5, with 7 bases fitting TRBD1. This CDR3 is built from 13 residues. V gave up 3 bases and J gave up 9 bases; unmatched junction bases: 5. The germline V gene encodes CDR1 MDHEN and CDR2 SYDVKM.

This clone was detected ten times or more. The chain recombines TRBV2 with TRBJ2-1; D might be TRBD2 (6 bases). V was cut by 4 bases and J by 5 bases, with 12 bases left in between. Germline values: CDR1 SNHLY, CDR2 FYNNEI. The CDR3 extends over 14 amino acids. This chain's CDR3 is CASSVRLDHNEQFF. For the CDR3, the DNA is TGTGCCAGCAGTGTTAGACTAGACCACAATGAGCAGTTCTTC.

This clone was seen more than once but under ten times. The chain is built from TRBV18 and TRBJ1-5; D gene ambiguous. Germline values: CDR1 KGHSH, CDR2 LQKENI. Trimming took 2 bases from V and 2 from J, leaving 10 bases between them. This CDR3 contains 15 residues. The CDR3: CASSPGGSGNQPQHF. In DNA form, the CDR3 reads TGTGCCAGCTCACCAGGCGGTTCGGGCAATCAGCCCCAGCATTTT. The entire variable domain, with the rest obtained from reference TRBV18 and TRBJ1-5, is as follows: NAGVMQNPRHLVRRRGQEARLRCSPMKGHSHVYWYRQLPEEGLKFMVYLQKENIIDESGMPKERFSAEFPKEGPSILRIQQVVRGDSAAYFCASSPGGSGNQPQHFGDGTRLSIL.

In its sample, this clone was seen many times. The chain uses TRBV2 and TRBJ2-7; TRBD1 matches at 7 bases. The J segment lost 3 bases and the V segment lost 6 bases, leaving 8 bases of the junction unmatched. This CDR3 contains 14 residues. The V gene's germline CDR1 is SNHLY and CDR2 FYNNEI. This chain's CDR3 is CASSRQGVGYEQYF. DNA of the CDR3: TGTGCCAGCAGCCGACAGGGAGTGGGCTACGAGCAGTACTTC.

Written as DNA, the CDR3 is TGTGCCAGCTCACCGACAGAGACAAGTCAGCCCCAGCATTTT. It is translated as CASSPTETSQPQHF. V is TRBV18 and J is TRBJ1-5; D is perhaps TRBD1 (5 bases). Germline CDR1 is KGHSH and CDR2 is LQKENI. The V and J ends lost 3 bases and 6 bases respectively, with 12 bases between them. The CDR3 consists of 14 residues.

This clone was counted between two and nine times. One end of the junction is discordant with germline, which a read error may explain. CDR3 coding DNA: TGTGCCAGCAGTTTAGGTTGGGGCGGCAATGAGCAGTTCTTC. Its protein product is CASSLGWGGNEQFF. The chain couples TRBV10-3 to TRBJ2-1; D possibly corresponds to TRBD1 (5 bases). CDR1 is ENHRY, CDR2 SYGVKD, per germline. CDR3 size: 14 residues.

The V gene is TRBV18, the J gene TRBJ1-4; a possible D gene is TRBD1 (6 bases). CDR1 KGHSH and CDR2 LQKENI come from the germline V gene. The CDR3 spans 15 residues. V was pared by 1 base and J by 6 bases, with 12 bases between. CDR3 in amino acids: CASSPRSGGDEKLFF. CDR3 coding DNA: TGTGCCAGCTCACCACGTTCCGGGGGCGATGAAAAACTGTTTTTT.

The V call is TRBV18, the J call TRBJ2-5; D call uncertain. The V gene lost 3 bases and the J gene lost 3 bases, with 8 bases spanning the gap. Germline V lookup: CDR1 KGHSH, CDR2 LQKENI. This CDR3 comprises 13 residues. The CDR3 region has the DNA TGTGCCAGCTCACCGGATCAAGAAGAGACCCAGTACTTC. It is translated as CASSPDQEETQYF. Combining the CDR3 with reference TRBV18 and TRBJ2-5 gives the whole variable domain NAGVMQNPRHLVRRRGQEARLRCSPMKGHSHVYWYRQLPEEGLKFMVYLQKENIIDESGMPKERFSAEFPKEGPSILRIQQVVRGDSAAYFCASSPDQEETQYFGPGTRLLVL.

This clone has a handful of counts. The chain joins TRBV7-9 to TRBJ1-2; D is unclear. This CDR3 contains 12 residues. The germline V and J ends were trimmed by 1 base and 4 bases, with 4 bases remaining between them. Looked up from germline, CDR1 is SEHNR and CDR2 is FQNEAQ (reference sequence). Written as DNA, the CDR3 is TGTGCCAGCAGCTTAGTGGGCTATGGCTACACCTTC. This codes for CASSLVGYGYTF.

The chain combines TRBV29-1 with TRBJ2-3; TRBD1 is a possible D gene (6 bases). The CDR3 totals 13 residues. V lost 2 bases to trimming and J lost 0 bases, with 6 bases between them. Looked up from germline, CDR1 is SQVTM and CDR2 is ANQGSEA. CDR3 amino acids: CSVEQGSTDTQYF. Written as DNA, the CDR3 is TGCAGCGTTGAACAGGGGAGCACAGATACGCAGTATTTT.

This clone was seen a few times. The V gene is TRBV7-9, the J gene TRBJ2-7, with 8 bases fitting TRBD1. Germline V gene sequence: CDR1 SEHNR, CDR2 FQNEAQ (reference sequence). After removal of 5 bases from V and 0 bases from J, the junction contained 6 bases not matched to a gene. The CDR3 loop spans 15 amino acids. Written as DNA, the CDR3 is TGTGCCAGCAGCCCCTCGGACAGGGCCTCCTACGAGCAGTACTTC. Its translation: CASSPSDRASYEQYF.

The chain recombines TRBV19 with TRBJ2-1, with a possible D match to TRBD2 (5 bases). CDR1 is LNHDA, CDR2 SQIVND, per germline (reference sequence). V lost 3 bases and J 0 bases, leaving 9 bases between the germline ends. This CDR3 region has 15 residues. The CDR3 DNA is TGTGCCAGTAGTATCCGAGGGAGCTCCTACAATGAGCAGTTCTTC. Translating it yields CASSIRGSSYNEQFF. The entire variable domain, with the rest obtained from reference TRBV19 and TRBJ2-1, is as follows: DGGITQSPKYLFRKEGQNVTLSCEQNLNHDAMYWYRQDPGQGLRLIYYSQIVNDFQKGDIAEGYSVSREKKESFPLTVTSAQKNPTAFYLCASSIRGSSYNEQFFGPGTRLTVL.

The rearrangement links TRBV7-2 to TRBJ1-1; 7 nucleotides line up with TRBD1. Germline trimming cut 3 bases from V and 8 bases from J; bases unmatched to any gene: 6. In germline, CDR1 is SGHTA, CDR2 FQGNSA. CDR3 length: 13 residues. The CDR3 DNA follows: TGTGCCAGCAGCTTTGGCGGACAGGCAGAAGCTTTCTTT. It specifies CASSFGGQAEAFF.

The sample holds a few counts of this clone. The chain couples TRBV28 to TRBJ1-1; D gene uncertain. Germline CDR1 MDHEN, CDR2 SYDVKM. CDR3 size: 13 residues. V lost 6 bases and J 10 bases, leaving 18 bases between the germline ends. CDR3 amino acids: CASRPDPGAGAFF. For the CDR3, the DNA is TGTGCCAGCAGACCTGATCCGGGCGCGGGAGCTTTCTTT. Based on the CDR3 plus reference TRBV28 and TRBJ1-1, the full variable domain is DVKVTQSSRYLVKRTGEKVFLECVQDMDHENMFWYRQDPGLGLRLIYFSYDVKMKEKGDIPEGYSVSREKKERFSLILESASTNQTSMYLCASRPDPGAGAFFGQGTRLTVV.

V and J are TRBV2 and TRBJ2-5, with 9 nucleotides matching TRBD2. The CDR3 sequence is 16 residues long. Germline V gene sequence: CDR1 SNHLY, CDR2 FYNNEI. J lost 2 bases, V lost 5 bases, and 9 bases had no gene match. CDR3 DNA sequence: TGTGCCAGCAGTCTAAGAGGGACTAGCCCACAAGAGACCCAGTACTTC. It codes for CASSLRGTSPQETQYF.

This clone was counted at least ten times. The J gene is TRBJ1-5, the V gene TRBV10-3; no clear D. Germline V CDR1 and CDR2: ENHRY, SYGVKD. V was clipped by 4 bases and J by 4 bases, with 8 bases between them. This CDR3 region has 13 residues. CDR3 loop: CAISGGANQPQHF. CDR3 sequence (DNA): TGTGCCATCAGTGGGGGAGCAAATCAGCCCCAGCATTTT.

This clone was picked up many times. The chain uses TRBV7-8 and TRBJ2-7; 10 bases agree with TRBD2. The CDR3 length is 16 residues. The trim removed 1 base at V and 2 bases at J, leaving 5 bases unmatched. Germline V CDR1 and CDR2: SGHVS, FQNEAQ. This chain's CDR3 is CASSLDRTSGPYEQYF. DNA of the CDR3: TGTGCCAGCAGCTTAGATCGGACTAGCGGCCCCTACGAGCAGTACTTC.

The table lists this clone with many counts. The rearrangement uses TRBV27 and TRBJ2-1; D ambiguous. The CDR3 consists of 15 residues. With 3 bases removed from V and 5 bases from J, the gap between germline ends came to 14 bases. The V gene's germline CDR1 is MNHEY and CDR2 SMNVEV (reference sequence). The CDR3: CASSFWPLLNNEQFF. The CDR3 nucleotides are TGTGCCAGCAGTTTCTGGCCCCTACTTAACAATGAGCAGTTCTTC.

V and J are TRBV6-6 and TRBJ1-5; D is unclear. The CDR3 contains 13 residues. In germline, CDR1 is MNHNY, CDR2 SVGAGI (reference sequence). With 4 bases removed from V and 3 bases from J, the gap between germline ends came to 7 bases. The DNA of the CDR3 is TGTGCCAGCAGTTCCACACACAATCAGCCCCAGCATTTT. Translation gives CASSSTHNQPQHF.

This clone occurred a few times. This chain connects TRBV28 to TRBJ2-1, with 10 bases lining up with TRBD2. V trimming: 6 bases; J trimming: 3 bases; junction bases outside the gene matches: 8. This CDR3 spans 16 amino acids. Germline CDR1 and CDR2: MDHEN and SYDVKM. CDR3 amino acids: CASRAEREGLYNEQFF. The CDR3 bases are TGTGCCAGCAGAGCGGAGCGGGAGGGCCTCTACAATGAGCAGTTCTTC.

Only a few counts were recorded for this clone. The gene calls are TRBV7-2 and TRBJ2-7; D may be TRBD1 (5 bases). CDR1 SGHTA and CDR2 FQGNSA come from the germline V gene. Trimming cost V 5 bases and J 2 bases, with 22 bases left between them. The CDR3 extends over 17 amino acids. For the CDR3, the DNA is TGTGCCAGCAGCCTCCAAATAGGGGTTGAGGCCCCCTACGAGCAGTACTTC. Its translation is CASSLQIGVEAPYEQYF.

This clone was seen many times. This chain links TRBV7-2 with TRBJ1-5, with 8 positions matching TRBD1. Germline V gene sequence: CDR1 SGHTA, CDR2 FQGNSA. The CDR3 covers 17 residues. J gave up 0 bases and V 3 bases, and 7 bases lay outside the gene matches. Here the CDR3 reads CASSLWTGTYSNQPQHF. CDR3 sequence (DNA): TGTGCCAGCAGCTTGTGGACAGGGACCTATAGCAATCAGCCCCAGCATTTT.

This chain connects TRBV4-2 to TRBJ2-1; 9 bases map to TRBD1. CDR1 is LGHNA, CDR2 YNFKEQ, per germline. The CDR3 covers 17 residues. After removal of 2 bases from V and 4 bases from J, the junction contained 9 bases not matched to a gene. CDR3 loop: CASSQLSGTGIYNEQFF. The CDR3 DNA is TGTGCCAGCAGCCAACTTTCCGGGACAGGGATATACAATGAGCAGTTCTTC.

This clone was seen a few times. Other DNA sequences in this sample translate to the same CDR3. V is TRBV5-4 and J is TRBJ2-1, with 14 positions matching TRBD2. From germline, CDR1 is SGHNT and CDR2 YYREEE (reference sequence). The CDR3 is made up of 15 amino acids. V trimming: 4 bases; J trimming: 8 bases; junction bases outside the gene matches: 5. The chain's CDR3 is CASSPGTSGSHEQFF. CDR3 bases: TGTGCCAGCAGCCCAGGGACTAGCGGGAGTCATGAGCAGTTCTTC.

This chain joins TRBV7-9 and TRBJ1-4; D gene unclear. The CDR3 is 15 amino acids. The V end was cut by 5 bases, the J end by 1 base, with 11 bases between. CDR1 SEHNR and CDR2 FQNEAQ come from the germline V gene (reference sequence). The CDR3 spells CASSAQSLTNEKLFF. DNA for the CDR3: TGTGCCAGCAGCGCCCAAAGCTTAACTAATGAAAAACTGTTTTTT.

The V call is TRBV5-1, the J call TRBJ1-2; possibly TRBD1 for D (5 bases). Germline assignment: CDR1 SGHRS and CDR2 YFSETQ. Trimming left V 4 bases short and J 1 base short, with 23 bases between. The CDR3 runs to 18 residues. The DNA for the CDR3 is TGCGCCAGCAGCCGCGAACCAGGGCGAAGGCTTATTAACTATGGCTACACCTTC. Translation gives CASSREPGRRLINYGYTF.

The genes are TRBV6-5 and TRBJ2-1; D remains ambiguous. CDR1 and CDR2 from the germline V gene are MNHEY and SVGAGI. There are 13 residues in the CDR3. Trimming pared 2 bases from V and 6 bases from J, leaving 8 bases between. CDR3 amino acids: CASSYARINEQFF. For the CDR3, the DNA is TGTGCCAGCAGTTACGCCCGTATCAATGAGCAGTTCTTC.

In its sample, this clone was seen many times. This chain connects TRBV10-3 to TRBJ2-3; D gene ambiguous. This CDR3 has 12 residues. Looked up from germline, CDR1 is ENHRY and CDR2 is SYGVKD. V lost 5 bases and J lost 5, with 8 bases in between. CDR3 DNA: TGTGCCATCAGTATCCGAGAAGATACGCAGTATTTT. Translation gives CAISIREDTQYF.